This T cell receptor beta chain emerged from a study of graft-versus-host responses after intestinal transplantation. For the study at large: Induction using anti-thymocyte globulin, followed by tacrolimus and steroids for about 3 years, was given to all recipients. The study, taken as a whole, reports: Graft-donor T cell macrochimerism in patients accompanied high graft-versus-host to host-versus-graft clonal ratios in allografts. Detection of GvH clones occurred in recipient marrow, and some had their first appearance in ileum or blood. GvH clone levels peaked in circulation, and this peak was associated with early post-transplant HvG declines.

Sequencing used immunoSEQ multiplex PCR; TCRdb keeps in-frame clones, though not all of them. The sample has about 39,000 clones, approximately 95% seen once. About this clone: Antigen specificity is unknown.

The sequence was obtained from a human patient who received an intestinal transplant, so some T cells may come from the graft donor. The sequencing used PBMCs, collected approximately 100 weeks after intestinal transplantation.

The CDR3 sequence: CASSGQGKETQYF. In nucleotides, the CDR3 is TGTGCCAGCAGCGGACAGGGGAAAGAGACCCAGTACTTC. The V gene is TRBV6-6, the J gene TRBJ2-5, with 9 bases identical to TRBD1. This CDR3 comprises 13 residues. Germline loops: CDR1 MNHNY, CDR2 SVGAGI (reference sequence). Trimming cost V 6 bases and J 3 bases; bases outside gene matches: 2.